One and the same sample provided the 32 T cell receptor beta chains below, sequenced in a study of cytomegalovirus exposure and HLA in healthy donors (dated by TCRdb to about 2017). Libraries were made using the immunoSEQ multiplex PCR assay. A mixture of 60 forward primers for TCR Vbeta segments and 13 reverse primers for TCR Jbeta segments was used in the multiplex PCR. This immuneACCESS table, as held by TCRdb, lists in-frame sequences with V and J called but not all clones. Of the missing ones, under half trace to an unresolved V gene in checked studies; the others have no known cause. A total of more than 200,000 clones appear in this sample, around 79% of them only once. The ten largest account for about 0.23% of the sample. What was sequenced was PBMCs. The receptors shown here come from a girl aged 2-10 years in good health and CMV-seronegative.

In DNA, the CDR3 is TGTGCCTGGATACAGGGGGCCACTGAAGCTTTCTTT. Its translation is CAWIQGATEAFF. The chain joins TRBV30 to TRBJ1-1; 9 nucleotides align to TRBD1. The CDR3 length is 12 residues. V lost 4 bases and J lost 4; bases outside the gene matches: 1. Looked up from germline, CDR1 is GTSNPN and CDR2 is SVGIG (reference sequence).

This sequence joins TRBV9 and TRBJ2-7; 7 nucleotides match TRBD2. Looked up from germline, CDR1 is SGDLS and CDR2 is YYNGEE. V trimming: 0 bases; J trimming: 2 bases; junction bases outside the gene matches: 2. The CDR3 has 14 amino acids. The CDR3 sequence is CASSVGLAAYEQYF. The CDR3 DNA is TGTGCCAGCAGCGTAGGGCTAGCGGCCTACGAGCAGTACTTC.

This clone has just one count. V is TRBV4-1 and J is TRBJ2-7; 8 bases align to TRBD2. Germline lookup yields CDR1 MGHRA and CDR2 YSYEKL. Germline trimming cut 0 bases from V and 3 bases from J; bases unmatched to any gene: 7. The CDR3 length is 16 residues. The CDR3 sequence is CASSQDFTGLGYEQYF. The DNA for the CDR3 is TGCGCCAGCAGCCAAGATTTTACGGGACTAGGCTACGAGCAGTACTTC.

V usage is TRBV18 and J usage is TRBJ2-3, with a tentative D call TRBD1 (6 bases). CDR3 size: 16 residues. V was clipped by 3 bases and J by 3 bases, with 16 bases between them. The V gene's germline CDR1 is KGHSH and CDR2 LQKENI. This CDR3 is CASSPSWQGSTDTQYF. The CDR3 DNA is TGTGCCAGCTCACCTAGTTGGCAGGGGAGTACAGATACGCAGTATTTT.

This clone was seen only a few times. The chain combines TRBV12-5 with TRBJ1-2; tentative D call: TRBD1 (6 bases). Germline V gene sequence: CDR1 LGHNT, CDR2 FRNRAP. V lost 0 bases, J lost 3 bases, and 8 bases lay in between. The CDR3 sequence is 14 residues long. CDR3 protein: CASGLVRGDYGYTF. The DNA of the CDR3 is TGTGCTAGTGGTTTGGTCAGGGGCGACTATGGCTACACCTTC. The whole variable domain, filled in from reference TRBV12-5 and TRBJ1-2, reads DARVTQTPRHKVTEMGQEVTMRCQPILGHNTVFWYRQTMMQGLELLAYFRNRAPLDDSGMPKDRFSAEMPDATLATLKIQPSEPRDSAVYFCASGLVRGDYGYTFGSGTRLTVV.

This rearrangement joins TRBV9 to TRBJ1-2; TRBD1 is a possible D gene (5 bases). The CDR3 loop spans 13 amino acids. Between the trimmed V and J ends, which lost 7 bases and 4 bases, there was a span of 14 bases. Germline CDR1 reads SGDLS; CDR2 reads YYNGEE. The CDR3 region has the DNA TGTGCCAGCGGCCAGGGTTCCCCCTATGGCTACACCTTC. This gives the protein CASGQGSPYGYTF.

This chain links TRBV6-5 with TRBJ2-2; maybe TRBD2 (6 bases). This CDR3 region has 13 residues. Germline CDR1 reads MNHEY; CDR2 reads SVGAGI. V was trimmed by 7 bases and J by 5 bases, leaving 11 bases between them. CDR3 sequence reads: CASTSGRTGELFF. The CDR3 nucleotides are TGTGCCAGCACCAGCGGGCGAACCGGGGAGCTGTTTTTT.

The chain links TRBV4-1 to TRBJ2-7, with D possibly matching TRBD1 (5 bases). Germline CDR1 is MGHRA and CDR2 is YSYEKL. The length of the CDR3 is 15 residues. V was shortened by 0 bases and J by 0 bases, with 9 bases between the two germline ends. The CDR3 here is CASSQDGADSYEQYF. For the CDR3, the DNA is TGCGCCAGCAGCCAAGATGGGGCGGACTCCTACGAGCAGTACTTC.

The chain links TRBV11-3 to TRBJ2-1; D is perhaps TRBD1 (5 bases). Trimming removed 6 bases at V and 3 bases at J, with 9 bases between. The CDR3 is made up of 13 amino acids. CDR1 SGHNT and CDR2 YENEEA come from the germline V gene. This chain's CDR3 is CASSSGLYNEQFF. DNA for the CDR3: TGTGCCAGCAGTTCAGGGCTCTACAATGAGCAGTTCTTC.

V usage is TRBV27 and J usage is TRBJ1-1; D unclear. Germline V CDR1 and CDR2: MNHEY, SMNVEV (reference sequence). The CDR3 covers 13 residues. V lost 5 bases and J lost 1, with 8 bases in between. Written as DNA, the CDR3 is TGTGCCAGCAGTGCCTACAGGAACACTGAAGCTTTCTTT. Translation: CASSAYRNTEAFF.

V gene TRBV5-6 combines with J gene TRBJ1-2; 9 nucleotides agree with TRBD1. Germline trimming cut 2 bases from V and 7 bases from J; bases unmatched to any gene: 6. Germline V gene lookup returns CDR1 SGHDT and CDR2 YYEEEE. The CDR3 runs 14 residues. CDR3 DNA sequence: TGTGCCAGCAGCTTCGGACAGGGGTTTGCTGGCTACACCTTC. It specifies CASSFGQGFAGYTF.

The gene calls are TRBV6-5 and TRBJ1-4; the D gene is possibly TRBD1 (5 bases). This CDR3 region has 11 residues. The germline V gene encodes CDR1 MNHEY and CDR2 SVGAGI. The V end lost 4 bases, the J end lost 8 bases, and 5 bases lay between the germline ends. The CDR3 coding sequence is TGTGCCAGCAGTTCAGGGGAAAAACTGTTTTTT. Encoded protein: CASSSGEKLFF.

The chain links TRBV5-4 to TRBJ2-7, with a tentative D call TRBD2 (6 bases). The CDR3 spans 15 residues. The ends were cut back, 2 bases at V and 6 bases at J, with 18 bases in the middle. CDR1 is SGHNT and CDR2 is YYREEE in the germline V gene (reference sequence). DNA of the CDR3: TGTGCCAGCAGCTTTGGTACTGCGGGAATGACCGAGCAGTACTTC. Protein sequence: CASSFGTAGMTEQYF.

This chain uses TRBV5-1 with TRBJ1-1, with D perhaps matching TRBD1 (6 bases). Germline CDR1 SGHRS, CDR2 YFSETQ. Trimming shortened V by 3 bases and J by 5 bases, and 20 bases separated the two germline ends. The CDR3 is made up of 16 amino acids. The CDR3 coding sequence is TGCGCCAGCAGCTCGACCAACACAGGGCGGGGGACTGAAGCTTTCTTT. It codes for CASSSTNTGRGTEAFF.

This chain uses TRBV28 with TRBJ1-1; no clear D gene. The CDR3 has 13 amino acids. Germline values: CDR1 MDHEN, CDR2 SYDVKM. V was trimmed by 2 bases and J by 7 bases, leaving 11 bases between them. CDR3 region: CASSLLQEGEAFF. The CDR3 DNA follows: TGTGCCAGCAGTTTACTCCAGGAAGGTGAAGCTTTCTTT.

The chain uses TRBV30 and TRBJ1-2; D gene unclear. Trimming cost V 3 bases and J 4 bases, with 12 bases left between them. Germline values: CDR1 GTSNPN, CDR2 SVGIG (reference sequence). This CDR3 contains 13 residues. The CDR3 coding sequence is TGTGCCTGGAGATCGGTAGTGAGCTATGGCTACACCTTC. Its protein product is CAWRSVVSYGYTF.

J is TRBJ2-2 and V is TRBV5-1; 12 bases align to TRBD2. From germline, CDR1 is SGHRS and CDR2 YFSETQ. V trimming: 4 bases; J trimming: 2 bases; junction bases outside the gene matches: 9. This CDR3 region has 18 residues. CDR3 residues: CASSEVTSGGRNTGELFF. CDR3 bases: TGCGCCAGCAGCGAGGTGACTAGCGGGGGACGAAACACCGGGGAGCTGTTTTTT.

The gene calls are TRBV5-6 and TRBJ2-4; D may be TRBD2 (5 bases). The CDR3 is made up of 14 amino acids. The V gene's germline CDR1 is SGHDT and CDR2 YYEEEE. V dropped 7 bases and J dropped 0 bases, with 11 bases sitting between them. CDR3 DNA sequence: TGTGCCAGCCAGTCGGGAATAGCCAAAAACATTCAGTACTTC. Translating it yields CASQSGIAKNIQYF.

The CDR3 loop reads CAWTGGLEAFF. The DNA for the CDR3 is TGTGCCTGGACGGGGGGCCTTGAAGCTTTCTTT. This chain uses TRBV30 with TRBJ1-1; the D gene is possibly TRBD1 (6 bases). The CDR3 contains 11 residues. V was cut by 4 bases and J by 7 bases, with 10 bases left in between. Germline V CDR1 and CDR2: GTSNPN, SVGIG (reference sequence).

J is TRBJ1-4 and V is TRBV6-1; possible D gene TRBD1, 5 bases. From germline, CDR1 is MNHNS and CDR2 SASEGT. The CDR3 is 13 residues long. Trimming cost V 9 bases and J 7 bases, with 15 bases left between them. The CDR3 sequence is CASRQTLGEKLFF. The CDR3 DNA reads TGTGCCAGTCGACAGACTCTAGGTGAAAAACTGTTTTTT.

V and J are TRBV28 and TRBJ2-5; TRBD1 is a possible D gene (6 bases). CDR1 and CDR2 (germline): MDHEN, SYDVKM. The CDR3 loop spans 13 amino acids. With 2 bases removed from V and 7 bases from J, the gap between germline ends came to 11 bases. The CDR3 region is CASSLTGYGTQYF. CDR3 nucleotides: TGTGCCAGCAGTTTAACAGGGTACGGGACCCAGTACTTC.

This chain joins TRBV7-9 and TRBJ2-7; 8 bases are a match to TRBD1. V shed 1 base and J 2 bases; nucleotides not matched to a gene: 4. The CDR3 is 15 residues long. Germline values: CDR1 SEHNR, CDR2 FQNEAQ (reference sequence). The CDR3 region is CASSLGDRTTYEQYF. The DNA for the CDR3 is TGTGCCAGCAGCTTAGGGGACAGGACCACCTACGAGCAGTACTTC.

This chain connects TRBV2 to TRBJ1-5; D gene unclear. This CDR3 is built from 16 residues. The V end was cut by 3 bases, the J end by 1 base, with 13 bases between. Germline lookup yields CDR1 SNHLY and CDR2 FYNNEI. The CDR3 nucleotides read TGTGCCAGCAGTGAGTGGGGAGGTGAAAGCAATCAGCCCCAGCATTTT. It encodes CASSEWGGESNQPQHF.

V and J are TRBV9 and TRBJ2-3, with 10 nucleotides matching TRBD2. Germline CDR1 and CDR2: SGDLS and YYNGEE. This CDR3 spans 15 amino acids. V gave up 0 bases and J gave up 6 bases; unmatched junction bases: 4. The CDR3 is CASSVESGREDTQYF. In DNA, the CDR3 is TGTGCCAGCAGCGTAGAAAGCGGGAGGGAGGATACGCAGTATTTT.

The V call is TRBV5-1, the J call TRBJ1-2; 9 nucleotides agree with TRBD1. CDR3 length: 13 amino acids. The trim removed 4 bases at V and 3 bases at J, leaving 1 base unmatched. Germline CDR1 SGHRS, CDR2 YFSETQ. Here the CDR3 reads CASSRDRDYGYTF. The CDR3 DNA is TGCGCCAGCAGCCGGGACAGGGACTATGGCTACACCTTC.

The CDR3 coding sequence is TGCGCCAGCAGCCCGGCCGACAGTCTCACAGATACGCAGTATTTT. Translated: CASSPADSLTDTQYF. The chain links TRBV4-1 to TRBJ2-3, with D possibly TRBD1 on 5 matching bases. CDR3 size: 15 residues. V lost 4 bases, J lost 2 bases, and 13 bases lay in between. Germline CDR1 and CDR2: MGHRA and YSYEKL.

The CDR3 DNA is TGTGCCAGTAGACAGGGGAGGTCTTTGAACACCGGGGAGCTGTTTTTT. Translation gives CASRQGRSLNTGELFF. V is TRBV27 and J is TRBJ2-2, with TRBD1 matching 8 bases. CDR3 size: 16 residues. J was trimmed by 1 base and V by 9 bases; bases with no gene match: 10. Germline values: CDR1 MNHEY, CDR2 SMNVEV (reference sequence).

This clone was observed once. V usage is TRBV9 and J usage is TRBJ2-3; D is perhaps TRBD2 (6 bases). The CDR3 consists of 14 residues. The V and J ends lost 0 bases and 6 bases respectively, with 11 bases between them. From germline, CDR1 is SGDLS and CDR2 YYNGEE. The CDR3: CASSVAGRDDTQYF. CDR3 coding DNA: TGTGCCAGCAGCGTAGCAGGGCGGGACGATACGCAGTATTTT.

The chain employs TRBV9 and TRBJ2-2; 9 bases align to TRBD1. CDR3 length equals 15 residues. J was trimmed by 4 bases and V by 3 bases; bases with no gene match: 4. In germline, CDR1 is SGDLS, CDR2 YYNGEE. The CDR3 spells CASSGGTGSTGELFF. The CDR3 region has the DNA TGTGCCAGCAGCGGAGGGACAGGGTCCACCGGGGAGCTGTTTTTT.

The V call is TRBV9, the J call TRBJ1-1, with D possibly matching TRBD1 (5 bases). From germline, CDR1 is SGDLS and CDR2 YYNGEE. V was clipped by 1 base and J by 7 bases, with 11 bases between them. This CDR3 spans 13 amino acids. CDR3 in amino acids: CASSVRPGFEAFF. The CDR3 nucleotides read TGTGCCAGCAGCGTACGCCCAGGGTTTGAAGCTTTCTTT.

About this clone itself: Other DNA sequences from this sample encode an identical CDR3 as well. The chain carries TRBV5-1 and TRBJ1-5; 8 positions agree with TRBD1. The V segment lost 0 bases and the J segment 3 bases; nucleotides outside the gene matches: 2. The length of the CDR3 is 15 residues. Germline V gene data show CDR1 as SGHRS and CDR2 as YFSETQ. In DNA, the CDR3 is TGCGCCAGCAGCTTGGGACAGGGGCTCAATCAGCCCCAGCATTTT. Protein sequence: CASSLGQGLNQPQHF.

The CDR3 loop reads CASSPSGRAVYEQYF. The CDR3 DNA reads as TGTGCCAGCAGCCCTAGCGGGAGGGCCGTCTACGAGCAGTACTTC. V gene TRBV27 combines with J gene TRBJ2-7; 12 bases agree with TRBD2. The CDR3 totals 15 residues. J lost 3 bases, V lost 6 bases, and 6 bases had no gene match. Germline-derived CDR1 and CDR2 are MNHEY and SMNVEV (reference sequence).